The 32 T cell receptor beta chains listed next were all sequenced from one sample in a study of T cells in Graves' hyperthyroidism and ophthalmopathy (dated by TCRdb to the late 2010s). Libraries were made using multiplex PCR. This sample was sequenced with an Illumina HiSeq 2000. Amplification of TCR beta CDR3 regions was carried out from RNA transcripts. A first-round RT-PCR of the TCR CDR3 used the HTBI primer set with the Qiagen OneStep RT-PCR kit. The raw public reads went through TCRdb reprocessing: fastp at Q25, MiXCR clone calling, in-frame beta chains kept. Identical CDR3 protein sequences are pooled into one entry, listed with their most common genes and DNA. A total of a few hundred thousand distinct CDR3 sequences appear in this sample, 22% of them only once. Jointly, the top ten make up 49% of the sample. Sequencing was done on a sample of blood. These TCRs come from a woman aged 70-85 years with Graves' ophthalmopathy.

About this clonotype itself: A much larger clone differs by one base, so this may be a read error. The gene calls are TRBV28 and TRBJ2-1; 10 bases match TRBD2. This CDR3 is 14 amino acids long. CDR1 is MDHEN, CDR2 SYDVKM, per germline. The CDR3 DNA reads TGTACCAGCAGGCCTAGCGGGAGTAAGAATGAGCAGTTCTTC. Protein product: CTSRPSGSKNEQFF.

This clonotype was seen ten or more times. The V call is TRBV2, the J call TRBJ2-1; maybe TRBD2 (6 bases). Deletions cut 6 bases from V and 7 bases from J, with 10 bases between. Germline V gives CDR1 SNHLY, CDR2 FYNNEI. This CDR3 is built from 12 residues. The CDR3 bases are TGTGCCAGCAGCGCTGGGGGGAATGAGCAGTTCTTC. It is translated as CASSAGGNEQFF.

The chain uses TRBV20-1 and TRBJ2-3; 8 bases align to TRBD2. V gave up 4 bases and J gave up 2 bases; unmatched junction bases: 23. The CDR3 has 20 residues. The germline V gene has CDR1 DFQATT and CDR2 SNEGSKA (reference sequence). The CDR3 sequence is CSATPGGAAQRAWTTDTQYF. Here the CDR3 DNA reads TGCAGTGCTACCCCGGGGGGGGCCGCCCAGCGGGCGTGGACCACAGATACGCAGTATTTT.

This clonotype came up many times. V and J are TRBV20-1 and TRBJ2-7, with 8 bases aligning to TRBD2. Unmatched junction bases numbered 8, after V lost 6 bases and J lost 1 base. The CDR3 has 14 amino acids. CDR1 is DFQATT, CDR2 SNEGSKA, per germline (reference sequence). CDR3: CSAAAGVMSYEQYF. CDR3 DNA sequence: TGCAGTGCGGCAGCGGGGGTGATGTCCTACGAGCAGTACTTC.

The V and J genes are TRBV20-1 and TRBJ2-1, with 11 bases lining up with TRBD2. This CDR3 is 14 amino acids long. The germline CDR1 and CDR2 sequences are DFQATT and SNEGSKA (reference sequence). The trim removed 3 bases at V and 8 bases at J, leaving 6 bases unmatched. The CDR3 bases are TGCAGTGCTAGTGATAGCGGGAGGGTATATGAGCAGTTCTTC. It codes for CSASDSGRVYEQFF.

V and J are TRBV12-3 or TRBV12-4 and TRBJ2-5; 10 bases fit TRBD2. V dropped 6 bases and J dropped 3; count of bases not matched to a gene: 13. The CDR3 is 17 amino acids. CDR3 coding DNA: TGTGCCAGCAGCCCGGGGCTGGGGCTAGCGGGAGAAGAGACCCAGTACTTC. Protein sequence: CASSPGLGLAGEETQYF.

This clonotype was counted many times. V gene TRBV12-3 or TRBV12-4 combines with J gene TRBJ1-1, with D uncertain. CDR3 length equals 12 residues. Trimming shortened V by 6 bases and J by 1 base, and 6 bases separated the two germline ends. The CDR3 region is CASSKGNTEAFF. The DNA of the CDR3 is TGTGCCAGCAGCAAAGGGAACACTGAAGCTTTCTTT.

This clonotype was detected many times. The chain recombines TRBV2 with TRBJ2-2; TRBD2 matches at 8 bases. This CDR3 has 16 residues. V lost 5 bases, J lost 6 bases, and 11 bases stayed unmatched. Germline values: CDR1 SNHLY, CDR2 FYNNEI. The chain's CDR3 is CASSFPPAGVSGELFF. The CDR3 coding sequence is TGTGCCAGCAGTTTCCCTCCAGCGGGAGTTTCCGGGGAGCTGTTTTTT.

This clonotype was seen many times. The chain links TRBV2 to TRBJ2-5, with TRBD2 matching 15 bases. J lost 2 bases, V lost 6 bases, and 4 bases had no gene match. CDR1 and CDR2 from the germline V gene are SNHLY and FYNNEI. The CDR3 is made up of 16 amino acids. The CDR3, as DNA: TGTGCCAGCAGCGCAGGACTAGCGGGAGGGCAAGAGACCCAGTACTTC. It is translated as CASSAGLAGGQETQYF.

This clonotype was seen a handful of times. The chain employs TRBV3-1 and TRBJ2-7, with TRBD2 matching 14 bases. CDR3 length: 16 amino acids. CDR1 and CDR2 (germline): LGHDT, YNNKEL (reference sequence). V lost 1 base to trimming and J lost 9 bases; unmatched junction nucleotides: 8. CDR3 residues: CASSQVGTSGSGAQYF. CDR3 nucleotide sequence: TGTGCCAGCAGCCAAGTGGGGACTAGCGGGAGCGGGGCGCAGTACTTC.

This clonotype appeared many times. The CDR3 spells CASSPRGTNNYGYTF. DNA for the CDR3: TGTGCCAGCAGCCCCCGGGGAACCAATAACTATGGCTACACCTTC. V gene TRBV11-2 combines with J gene TRBJ1-2; no clear D gene. V was pared by 5 bases and J by 1 base, with 14 bases between. Germline V gene sequence: CDR1 SGHAT, CDR2 FQNNGV. This CDR3 is built from 15 residues.

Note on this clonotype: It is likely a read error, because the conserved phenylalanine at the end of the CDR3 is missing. The CDR3 DNA reads as TGTGCCAGCAGCTTATGGGGGGGCACAGATACGCAGTATTCT. Its translation is CASSLWGGTDTQYS. The chain employs TRBV7-3 and TRBJ2-3; TRBD2 might be the D (6 bases). CDR3 length: 14 amino acids. Per germline, CDR1 SGHTA and CDR2 FQGTGA. The V gene lost 2 bases and the J gene lost 1 base, with 7 bases spanning the gap.

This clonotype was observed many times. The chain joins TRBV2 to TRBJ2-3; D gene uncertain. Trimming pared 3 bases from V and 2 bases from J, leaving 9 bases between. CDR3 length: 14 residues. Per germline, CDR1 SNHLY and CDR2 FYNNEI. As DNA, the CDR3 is TGTGCCAGCAGTGAGACTGCACTCACAGATACGCAGTATTTT. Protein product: CASSETALTDTQYF.

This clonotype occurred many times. The CDR3 sequence is CASSFGGTYEQYF. CDR3 sequence (DNA): TGTGCCAGCAGCTTCGGGGGGACCTACGAGCAGTACTTC. V is TRBV11-2 and J is TRBJ2-7, with TRBD2 matching 7 bases. This CDR3 region has 13 residues. CDR1 is SGHAT, CDR2 FQNNGV, per germline. J was trimmed by 2 bases and V by 3 bases; bases with no gene match: 1.

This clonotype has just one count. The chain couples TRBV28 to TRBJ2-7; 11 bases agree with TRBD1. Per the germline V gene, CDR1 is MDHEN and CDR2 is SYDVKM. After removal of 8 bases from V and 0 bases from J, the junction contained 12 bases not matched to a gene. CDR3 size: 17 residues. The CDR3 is CASSPRTGTGGSYEQYF. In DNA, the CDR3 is TGTGCCAGCTCACCCCGAACCGGGACAGGGGGCTCCTACGAGCAGTACTTC.

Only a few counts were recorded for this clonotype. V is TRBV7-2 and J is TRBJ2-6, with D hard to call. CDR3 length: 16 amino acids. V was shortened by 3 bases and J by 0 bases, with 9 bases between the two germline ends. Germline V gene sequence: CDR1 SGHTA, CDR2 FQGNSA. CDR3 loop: CASSFAHSSGANVLTF. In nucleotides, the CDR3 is TGTGCCAGCAGCTTTGCCCATTCCTCTGGGGCCAACGTCCTGACTTTC.

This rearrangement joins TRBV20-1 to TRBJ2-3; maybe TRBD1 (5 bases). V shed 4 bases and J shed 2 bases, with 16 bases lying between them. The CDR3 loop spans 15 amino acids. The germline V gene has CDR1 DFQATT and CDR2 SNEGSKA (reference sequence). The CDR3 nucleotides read TGCAGTGCTACACTGGGGCTAGTCACCACAGATACGCAGTATTTT. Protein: CSATLGLVTTDTQYF.

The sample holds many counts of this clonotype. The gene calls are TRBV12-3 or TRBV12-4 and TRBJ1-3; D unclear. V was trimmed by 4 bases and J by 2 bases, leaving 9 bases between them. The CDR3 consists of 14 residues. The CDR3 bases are TGTGCCAGCAGTTCCCGTGTGGCTGGAAACACCATATATTTT. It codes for CASSSRVAGNTIYF.

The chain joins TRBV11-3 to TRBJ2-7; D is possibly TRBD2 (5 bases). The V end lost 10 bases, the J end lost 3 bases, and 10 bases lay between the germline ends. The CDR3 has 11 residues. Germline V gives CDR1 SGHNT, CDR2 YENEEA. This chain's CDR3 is CAKGSGYEQYF. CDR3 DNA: TGTGCCAAAGGAAGCGGCTACGAGCAGTACTTC.

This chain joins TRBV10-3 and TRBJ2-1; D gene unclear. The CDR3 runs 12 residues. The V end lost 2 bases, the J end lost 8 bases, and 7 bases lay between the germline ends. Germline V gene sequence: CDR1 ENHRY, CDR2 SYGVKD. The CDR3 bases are TGTGCCATCAGTGAGATCCGTGATGAGCAGTTCTTC. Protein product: CAISEIRDEQFF.

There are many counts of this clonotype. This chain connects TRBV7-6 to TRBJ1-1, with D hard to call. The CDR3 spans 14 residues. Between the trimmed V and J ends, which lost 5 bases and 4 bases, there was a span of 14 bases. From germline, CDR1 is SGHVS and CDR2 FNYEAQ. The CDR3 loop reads CASSISKGGTEAFF. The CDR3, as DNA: TGTGCCAGCAGCATAAGCAAGGGCGGCACTGAAGCTTTCTTT.

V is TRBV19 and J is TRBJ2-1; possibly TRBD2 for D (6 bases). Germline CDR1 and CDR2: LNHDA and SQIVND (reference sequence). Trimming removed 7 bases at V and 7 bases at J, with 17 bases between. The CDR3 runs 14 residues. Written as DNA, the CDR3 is TGTGCCAGTACCGATGCGGGGCGTTGGAATGAGCAGTTCTTC. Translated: CASTDAGRWNEQFF.

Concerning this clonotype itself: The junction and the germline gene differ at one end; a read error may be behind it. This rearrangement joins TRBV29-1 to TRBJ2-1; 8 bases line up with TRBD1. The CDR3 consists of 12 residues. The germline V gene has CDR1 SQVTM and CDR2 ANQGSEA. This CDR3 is CSVGTGYSEQFF. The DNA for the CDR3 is TGCAGCGTTGGGACAGGGTACAGTGAGCAGTTCTTC.

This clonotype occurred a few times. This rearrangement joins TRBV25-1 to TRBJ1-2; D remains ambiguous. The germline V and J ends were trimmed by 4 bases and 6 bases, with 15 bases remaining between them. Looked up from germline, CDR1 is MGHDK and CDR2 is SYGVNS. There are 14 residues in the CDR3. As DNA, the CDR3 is TGTGCCAGCAGTGGCCTCGGTCAAGCGGATGGCTACACCTTC. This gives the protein CASSGLGQADGYTF.

The CDR3 sequence: CAWGGGSTDTQYF. In DNA, the CDR3 is TGTGCCTGGGGGGGGGGCTCCACAGATACGCAGTATTTT. V and J are TRBV30 and TRBJ2-3; possibly TRBD2 for D (7 bases). Trimming pared 5 bases from V and 2 bases from J, leaving 11 bases between. The CDR3 is 13 residues long. Germline CDR1 reads GTSNPN; CDR2 reads SVGIG (reference sequence).

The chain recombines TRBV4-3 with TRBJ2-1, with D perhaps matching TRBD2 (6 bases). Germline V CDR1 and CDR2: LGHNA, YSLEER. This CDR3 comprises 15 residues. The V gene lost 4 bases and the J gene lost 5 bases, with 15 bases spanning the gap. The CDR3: CASSPRPGLNNEQFF. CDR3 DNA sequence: TGCGCCAGCAGCCCGAGGCCGGGACTCAACAATGAGCAGTTCTTC.

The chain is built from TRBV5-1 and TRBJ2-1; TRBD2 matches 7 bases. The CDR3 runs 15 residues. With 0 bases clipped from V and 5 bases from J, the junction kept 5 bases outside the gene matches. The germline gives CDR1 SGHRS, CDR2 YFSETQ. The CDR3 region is CASSLGLAVNNEQFF. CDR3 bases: TGCGCCAGCAGCTTGGGACTAGCTGTCAACAATGAGCAGTTCTTC.

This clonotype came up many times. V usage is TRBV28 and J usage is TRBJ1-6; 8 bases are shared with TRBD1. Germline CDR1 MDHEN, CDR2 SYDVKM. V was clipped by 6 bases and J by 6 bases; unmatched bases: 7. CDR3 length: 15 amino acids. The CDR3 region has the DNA TGTGCCAGCAGACCCCCAGACAGGGGTAATTCACCCCTCCACTTT. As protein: CASRPPDRGNSPLHF.

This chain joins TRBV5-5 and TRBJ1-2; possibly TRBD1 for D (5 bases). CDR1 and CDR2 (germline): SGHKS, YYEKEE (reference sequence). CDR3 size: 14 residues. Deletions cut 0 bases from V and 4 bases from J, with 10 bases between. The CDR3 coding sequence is TGTGCCAGCAGCTTGGGCAGGGAGAGCTATGGCTACACCTTC. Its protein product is CASSLGRESYGYTF. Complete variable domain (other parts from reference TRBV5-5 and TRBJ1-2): DAGVTQSPTHLIKTRGQQVTLRCSPISGHKSVSWYQQVLGQGPQFIFQYYEKEERGRGNFPDRFSARQFPNYSSELNVNALLLGDSALYLCASSLGRESYGYTFGSGTRLTVV.

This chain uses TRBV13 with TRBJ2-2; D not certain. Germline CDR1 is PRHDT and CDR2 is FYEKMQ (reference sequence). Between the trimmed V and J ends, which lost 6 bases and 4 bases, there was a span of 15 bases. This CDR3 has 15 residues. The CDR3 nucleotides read TGTGCCAGCAGTCCTAATCTGTGGGGCACCGGGGAGCTGTTTTTT. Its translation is CASSPNLWGTGELFF.

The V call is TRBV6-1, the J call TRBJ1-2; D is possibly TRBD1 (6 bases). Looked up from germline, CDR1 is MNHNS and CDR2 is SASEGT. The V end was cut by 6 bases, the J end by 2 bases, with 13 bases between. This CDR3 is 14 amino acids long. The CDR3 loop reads CASRNRVYNYGYTF. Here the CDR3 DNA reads TGTGCCAGCAGAAACAGGGTGTACAACTATGGCTACACCTTC.

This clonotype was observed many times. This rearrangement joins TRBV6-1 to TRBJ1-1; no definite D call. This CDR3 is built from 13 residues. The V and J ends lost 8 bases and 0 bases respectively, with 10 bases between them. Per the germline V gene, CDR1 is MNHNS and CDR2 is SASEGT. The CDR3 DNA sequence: TGTGCCAGCGAACGGTTAATGAACACTGAAGCTTTCTTT. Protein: CASERLMNTEAFF.